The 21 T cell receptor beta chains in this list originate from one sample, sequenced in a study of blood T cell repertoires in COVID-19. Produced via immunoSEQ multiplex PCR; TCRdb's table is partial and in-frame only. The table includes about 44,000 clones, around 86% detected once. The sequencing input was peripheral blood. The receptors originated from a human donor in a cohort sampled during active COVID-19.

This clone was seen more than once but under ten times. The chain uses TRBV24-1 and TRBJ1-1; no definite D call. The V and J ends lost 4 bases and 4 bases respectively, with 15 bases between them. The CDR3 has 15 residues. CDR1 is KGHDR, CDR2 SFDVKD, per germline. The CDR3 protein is CATSERGPETTEAFF. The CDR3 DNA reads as TGTGCCACCAGTGAACGTGGGCCAGAAACCACTGAAGCTTTCTTT.

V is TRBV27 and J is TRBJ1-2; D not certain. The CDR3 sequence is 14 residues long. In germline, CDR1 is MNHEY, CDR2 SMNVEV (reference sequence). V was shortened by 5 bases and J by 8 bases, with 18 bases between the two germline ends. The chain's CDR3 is CASSAMIGSLGYTF. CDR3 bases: TGTGCCAGCAGTGCCATGATCGGGAGTTTAGGCTACACCTTC.

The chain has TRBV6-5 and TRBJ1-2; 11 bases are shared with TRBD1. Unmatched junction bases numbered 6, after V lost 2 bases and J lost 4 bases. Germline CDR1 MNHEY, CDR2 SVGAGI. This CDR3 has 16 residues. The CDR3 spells CASSYVRTGGSYGYTF. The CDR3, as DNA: TGTGCCAGCAGTTACGTGAGGACAGGGGGCTCCTATGGCTACACCTTC.

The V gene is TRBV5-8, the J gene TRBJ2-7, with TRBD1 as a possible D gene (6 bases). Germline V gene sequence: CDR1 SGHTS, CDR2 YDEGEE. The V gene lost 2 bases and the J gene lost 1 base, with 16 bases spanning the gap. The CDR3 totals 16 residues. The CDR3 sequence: CASSLHYRVSSYEQYF. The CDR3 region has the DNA TGTGCCAGCAGCTTACACTACAGGGTATCTTCCTACGAGCAGTACTTC.

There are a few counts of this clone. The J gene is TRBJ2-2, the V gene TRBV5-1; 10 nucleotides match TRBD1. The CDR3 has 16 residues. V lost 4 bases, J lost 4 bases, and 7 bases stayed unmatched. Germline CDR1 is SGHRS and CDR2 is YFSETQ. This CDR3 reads CASSQLRTGGTGELFF. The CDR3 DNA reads TGCGCCAGCAGCCAACTACGGACAGGGGGCACCGGGGAGCTGTTTTTT.

CDR3 sequence (DNA): TGTGCCAGCAGTAGGGGGGACAGGACCAATGAGCAGTTCTTC. Its translation: CASSRGDRTNEQFF. The chain uses TRBV6-5 and TRBJ2-1; 8 bases match TRBD1. The germline V gene has CDR1 MNHEY and CDR2 SVGAGI. The CDR3 loop spans 14 amino acids. V lost 5 bases to trimming and J lost 6 bases; unmatched junction nucleotides: 6.

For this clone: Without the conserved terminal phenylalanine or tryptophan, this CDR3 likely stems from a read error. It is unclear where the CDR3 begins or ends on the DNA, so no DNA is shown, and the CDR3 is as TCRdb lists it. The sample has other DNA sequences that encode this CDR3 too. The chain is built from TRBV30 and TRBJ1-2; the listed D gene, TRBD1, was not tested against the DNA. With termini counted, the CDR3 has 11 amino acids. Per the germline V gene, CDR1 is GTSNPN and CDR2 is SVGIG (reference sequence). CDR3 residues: CASNPPQGLSL.

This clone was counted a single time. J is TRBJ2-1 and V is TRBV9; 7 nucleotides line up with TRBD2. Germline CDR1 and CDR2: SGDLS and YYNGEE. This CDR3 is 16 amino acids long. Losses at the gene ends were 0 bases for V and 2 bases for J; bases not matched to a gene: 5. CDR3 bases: TGTGCCAGCAGCGTAGGTGGGGGAGGGCCCTACAATGAGCAGTTCTTC. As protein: CASSVGGGGPYNEQFF.

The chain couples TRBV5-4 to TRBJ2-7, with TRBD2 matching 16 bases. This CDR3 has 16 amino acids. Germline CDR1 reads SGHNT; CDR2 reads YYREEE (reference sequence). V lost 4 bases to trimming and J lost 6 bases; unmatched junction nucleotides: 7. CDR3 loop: CASSPGLAGGFREQYF. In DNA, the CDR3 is TGTGCCAGCAGCCCGGGACTAGCGGGAGGGTTTCGCGAGCAGTACTTC.

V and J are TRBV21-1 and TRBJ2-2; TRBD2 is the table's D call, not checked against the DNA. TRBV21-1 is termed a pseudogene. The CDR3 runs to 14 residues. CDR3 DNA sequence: TGTGCCAGCAGCAAAACCGAGGGAGATGCGGAGCTGTTTTTT. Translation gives CASSKTEGDAELFF.

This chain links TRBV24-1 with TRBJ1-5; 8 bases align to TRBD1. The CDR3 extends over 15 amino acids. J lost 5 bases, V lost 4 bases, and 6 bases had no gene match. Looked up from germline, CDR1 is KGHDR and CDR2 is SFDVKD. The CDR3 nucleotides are TGTGCCACCAGTGACCCTGACAGGGGCGATCAGCCCCAGCATTTT. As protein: CATSDPDRGDQPQHF.

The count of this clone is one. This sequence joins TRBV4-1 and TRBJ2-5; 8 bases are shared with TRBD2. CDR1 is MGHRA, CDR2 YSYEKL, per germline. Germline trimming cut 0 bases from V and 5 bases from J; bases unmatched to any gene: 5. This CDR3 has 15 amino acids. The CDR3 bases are TGCGCCAGCAGCCAAGAGGGACTAGTCTCTGAGACCCAGTACTTC. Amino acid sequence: CASSQEGLVSETQYF.

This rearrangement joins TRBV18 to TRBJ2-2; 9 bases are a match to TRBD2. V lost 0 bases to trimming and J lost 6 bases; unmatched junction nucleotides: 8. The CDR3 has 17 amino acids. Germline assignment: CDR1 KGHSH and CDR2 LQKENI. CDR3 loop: CASSPPWASGIAGELFF. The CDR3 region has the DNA TGTGCCAGCTCACCACCCTGGGCTAGCGGGATTGCCGGGGAGCTGTTTTTT.

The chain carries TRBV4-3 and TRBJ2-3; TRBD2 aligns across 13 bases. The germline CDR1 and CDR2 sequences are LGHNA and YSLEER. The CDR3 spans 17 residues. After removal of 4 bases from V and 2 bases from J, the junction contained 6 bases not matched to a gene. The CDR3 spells CASSRKLAGGHTDTQYF. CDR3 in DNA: TGCGCCAGCAGCCGGAAACTAGCGGGAGGGCACACAGATACGCAGTATTTT.

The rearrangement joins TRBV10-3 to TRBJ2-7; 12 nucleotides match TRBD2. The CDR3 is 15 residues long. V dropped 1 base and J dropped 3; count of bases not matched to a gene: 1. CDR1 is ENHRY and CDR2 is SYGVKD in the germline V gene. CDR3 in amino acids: CAISELTSGSYEQYF. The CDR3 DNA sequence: TGTGCCATCAGTGAGTTGACTAGCGGGAGCTACGAGCAGTACTTC.

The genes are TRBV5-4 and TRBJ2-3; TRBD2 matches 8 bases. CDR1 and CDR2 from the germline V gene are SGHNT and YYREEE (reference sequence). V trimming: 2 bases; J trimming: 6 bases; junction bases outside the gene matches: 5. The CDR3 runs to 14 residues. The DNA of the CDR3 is TGTGCCAGCAGCTTACAGACTAGCGCGGATACGCAGTATTTT. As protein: CASSLQTSADTQYF.

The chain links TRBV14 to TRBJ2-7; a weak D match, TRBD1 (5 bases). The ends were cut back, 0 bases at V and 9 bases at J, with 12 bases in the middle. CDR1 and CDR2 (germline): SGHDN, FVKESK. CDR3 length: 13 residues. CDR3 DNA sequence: TGTGCCAGCAGCCAAGATCGGGCAGGGCGGCAGTACTTC. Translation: CASSQDRAGRQYF.

The CDR3 reads CASSFMRLAGGKQFF. DNA of the CDR3: TGTGCCAGCAGTTTTATGCGGCTAGCGGGCGGGAAGCAGTTCTTC. The V and J genes are TRBV28 and TRBJ2-1; 8 nucleotides match TRBD2. Trimming removed 3 bases from V and 11 bases from J; junction bases left unmatched: 12. Germline assignment: CDR1 MDHEN and CDR2 SYDVKM. The length of the CDR3 is 15 residues. Based on the CDR3 plus reference TRBV28 and TRBJ2-1, the full variable domain is DVKVTQSSRYLVKRTGEKVFLECVQDMDHENMFWYRQDPGLGLRLIYFSYDVKMKEKGDIPEGYSVSREKKERFSLILESASTNQTSMYLCASSFMRLAGGKQFFGPGTRLTVL.

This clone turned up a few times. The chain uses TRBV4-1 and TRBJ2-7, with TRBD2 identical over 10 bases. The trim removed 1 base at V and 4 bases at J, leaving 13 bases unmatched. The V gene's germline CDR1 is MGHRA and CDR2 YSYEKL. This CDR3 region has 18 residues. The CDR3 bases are TGCGCCAGCAGCCAAGGTCCTAGCGGGAGCCTAGCAGGATACGAGCAGTACTTC. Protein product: CASSQGPSGSLAGYEQYF.

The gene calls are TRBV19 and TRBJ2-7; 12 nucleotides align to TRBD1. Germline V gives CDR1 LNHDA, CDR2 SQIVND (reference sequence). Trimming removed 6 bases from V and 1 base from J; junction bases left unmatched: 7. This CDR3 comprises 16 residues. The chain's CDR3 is CASSEPGQGASYEQYF. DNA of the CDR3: TGTGCCAGTAGCGAGCCGGGACAGGGGGCGTCCTACGAGCAGTACTTC.

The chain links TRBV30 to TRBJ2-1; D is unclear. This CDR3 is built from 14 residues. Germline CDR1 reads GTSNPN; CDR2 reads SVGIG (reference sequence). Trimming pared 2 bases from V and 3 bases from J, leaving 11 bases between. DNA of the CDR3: TGTGCCTGGAGTTTAAAGCTTGACTACAATGAGCAGTTCTTC. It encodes CAWSLKLDYNEQFF.